Shown below are 5 T cell receptor beta chains from a single sample sequenced in a study of regulatory T cells in long-lasting Graves disease. The time point: newly diagnosed GD, antithyroid drugs for less than 3 months. From PBMCs, RNA was extracted and then used to make the TCR library. Library construction for TCR beta used iRepertoire HTBI primers and Arm-PCR of CDR3 regions. TCRdb itself ran the multiplex PCR reads through MiXCR, one entry per CDR3 protein. The sample has about 530,000 distinct CDR3 sequences, approximately 16% seen once. The sample also formed part of further work on T cells in Graves' hyperthyroidism and ophthalmopathy.

The specimen comprised peripheral blood mononuclear cells (PBMCs), sampled at new diagnosis, from a patient treated with antithyroid drugs. The receptors stem from a woman aged 35-60 years with Graves disease.

On this clonotype: A clone one base away is much larger, so this may be a read error. The chain combines TRBV18 with TRBJ1-4, with D possibly TRBD1 on 6 matching bases. V was trimmed by 6 bases and J by 3 bases, leaving 11 bases between them. CDR3 length equals 14 residues. Germline assignment: CDR1 KGHSH and CDR2 LQKENI. In DNA, the CDR3 is TGTGCCAGCTCCGCACAGGGATCTAATGAAAAACTGTTTTTT. Its translation: CASSAQGSNEKLFF.

This clonotype was counted at least ten times. In DNA form, the CDR3 reads TGTGCCACCAGCCGCGACAGGGACAATTGGTATGGCTACACCTTC. It codes for CATSRDRDNWYGYTF. V and J are TRBV15 and TRBJ1-2; 7 positions agree with TRBD1. The ends lost 5 bases at V and 5 bases at J; junction bases unmatched: 11. Germline V gene sequence: CDR1 LNHNV, CDR2 YYDKDF (reference sequence). The CDR3 runs to 15 residues.

This chain joins TRBV10-3 and TRBJ2-5; TRBD1 aligns across 8 bases. In germline, CDR1 is ENHRY, CDR2 SYGVKD. V gave up 4 bases and J gave up 3 bases; unmatched junction bases: 4. This CDR3 region has 14 residues. DNA for the CDR3: TGTGCCATCAGTGCGGGACAGGTGGAAGAGACCCAGTACTTC. Translated: CAISAGQVEETQYF.

This chain links TRBV15 with TRBJ2-5; possibly TRBD1 or TRBD2 for D (5 bases each). CDR3 length: 16 residues. V lost 0 bases and J 4 bases, leaving 15 bases between the germline ends. The germline CDR1 and CDR2 sequences are LNHNV and YYDKDF (reference sequence). The CDR3 spells CATSRDQGVVSETQYF. The CDR3 DNA reads as TGTGCCACCAGCAGAGATCAGGGAGTGGTTTCAGAGACCCAGTACTTC.

Many counts were recorded for this clonotype. This chain links TRBV2 with TRBJ2-5; TRBD2 aligns across 7 bases. The CDR3 is 14 residues long. V trimming: 7 bases; J trimming: 0 bases; junction bases outside the gene matches: 5. Germline lookup yields CDR1 SNHLY and CDR2 FYNNEI. In DNA form, the CDR3 reads TGTGCCAGCACCATGGGACTAAACCAAGAGACCCAGTACTTC. Translation gives CASTMGLNQETQYF. Based on the CDR3 plus reference TRBV2 and TRBJ2-5, the full variable domain is EPEVTQTPSHQVTQMGQEVILRCVPISNHLYFYWYRQILGQKVEFLVSFYNNEISEKSEIFDDQFSVERPDGSNFTLKIRSTKLEDSAMYFCASTMGLNQETQYFGPGTRLLVL.